This entry features one TCR beta chain sequence. These data come from a study of control samples from healthy donors and cancer patients. The protocol was immunoSEQ multiplex PCR, while the TCRdb copy is restricted to in-frame clones and leaves out a portion. The data show 110,000 to 150,000 clones, with about nine tenths seen just once and over 4.5% held by the top ten. This CDR3 spans 14 amino acids. Germline values: CDR1 SQVTM, CDR2 ANQGSEA. The trim removed 6 bases at V and 6 bases at J, leaving 12 bases unmatched. Sequenced material: blood. The chain links TRBV29-1 to TRBJ2-3, with 7 nucleotides matching TRBD2. The TCR sequence derives from a young man in good health. The CDR3 region is CSVTPSGTADTQYF. The CDR3 coding sequence is TGCAGCGTGACACCGAGCGGGACCGCGGATACGCAGTATTTT.